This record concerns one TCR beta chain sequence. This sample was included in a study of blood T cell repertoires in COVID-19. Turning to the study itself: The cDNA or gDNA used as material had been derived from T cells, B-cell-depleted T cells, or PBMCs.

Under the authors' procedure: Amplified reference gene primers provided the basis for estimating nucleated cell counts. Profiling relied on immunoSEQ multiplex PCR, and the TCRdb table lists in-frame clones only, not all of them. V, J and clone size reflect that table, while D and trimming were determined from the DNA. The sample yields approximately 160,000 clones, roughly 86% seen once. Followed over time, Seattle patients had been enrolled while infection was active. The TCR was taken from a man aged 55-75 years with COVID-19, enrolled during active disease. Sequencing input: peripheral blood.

The CDR3 DNA reads TGTGCCAGCAGATCGACAGGGACGGGAGAAAAACTGTTTTTT. The encoded protein is CASRSTGTGEKLFF. The chain couples TRBV6-5 to TRBJ1-4; 7 positions agree with TRBD1. Germline CDR1 MNHEY, CDR2 SVGAGI. V shed 6 bases, J shed 8 bases, and the junction held 9 bases outside the gene matches. The CDR3 length is 14 residues.